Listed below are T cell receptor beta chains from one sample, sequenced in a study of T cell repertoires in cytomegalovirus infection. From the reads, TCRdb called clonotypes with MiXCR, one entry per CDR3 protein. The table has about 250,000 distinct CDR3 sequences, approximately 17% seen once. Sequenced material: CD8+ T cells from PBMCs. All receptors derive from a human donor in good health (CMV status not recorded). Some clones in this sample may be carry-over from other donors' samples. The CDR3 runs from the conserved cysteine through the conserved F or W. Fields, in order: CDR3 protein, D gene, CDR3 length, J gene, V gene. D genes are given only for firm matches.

CDR3: CSAANGDVYYEQYF
D: -
length: 14
J: TRBJ2-7
V: TRBV29-1

CDR3: CASSFSLGNGYTF
D: -
length: 13
J: TRBJ1-2
V: TRBV7-9

CDR3: CASRRDLGANTEAFF
D: -
length: 15
J: TRBJ1-1
V: TRBV7-6

CDR3: CASSYGEGSGGWSADTQYF
D: -
length: 19
J: TRBJ2-3
V: TRBV6-1

CDR3: CASSPLSDGEQFF
D: -
length: 13
J: TRBJ2-1
V: TRBV27

CDR3: CASSPGQVNQDQHF
D: TRBD1
length: 14
J: TRBJ1-5
V: TRBV7-2

CDR3: CASSSRTTADRYSSILRGDTEAFF
D: -
length: 24
J: TRBJ1-1
V: TRBV7-9

CDR3: CASTGGLSNQPQHF
D: -
length: 14
J: TRBJ1-5
V: TRBV28

CDR3: CAISESSGINSPLHF
D: -
length: 15
J: TRBJ1-6
V: TRBV10-3

CDR3: CASSFGGVRDEQFF
D: -
length: 14
J: TRBJ2-1
V: TRBV12-3/TRBV12-4

CDR3: CSARGGTSGELVQPQHF
D: -
length: 17
J: TRBJ1-5
V: TRBV20-1

CDR3: CASRKSGGSTDTQYF
D: TRBD2
length: 15
J: TRBJ2-3
V: TRBV6-2/TRBV6-3

CDR3: CASGDGVYEQFF
D: -
length: 12
J: TRBJ2-1
V: TRBV6-2/TRBV6-3

CDR3: CGAEGGTDTQYF
D: -
length: 12
J: TRBJ2-3
V: TRBV2

CDR3: CASSLLGNEQFF
D: -
length: 12
J: TRBJ2-1
V: TRBV11-1

CDR3: CASSQDRQGNQPQHF
D: -
length: 15
J: TRBJ1-5
V: TRBV4-1

CDR3: CASSPRTGGNEKLFF
D: TRBD1
length: 15
J: TRBJ1-4
V: TRBV7-8

CDR3: CATSSSGDRGEGANVLTF
D: TRBD1
length: 18
J: TRBJ2-6
V: TRBV15

CDR3: CASSPPGSGANVLTF
D: -
length: 15
J: TRBJ2-6
V: TRBV12-3/TRBV12-4

CDR3: CASSQGLHYYGYTF
D: -
length: 14
J: TRBJ1-2
V: TRBV4-1

CDR3: CASSPIPGLQSRLNTEAFF
D: -
length: 19
J: TRBJ1-1
V: TRBV28

CDR3: CASSFLGQVNEQFF
D: -
length: 14
J: TRBJ2-1
V: TRBV28

CDR3: CASSLWAGGNTEAFF
D: TRBD1
length: 15
J: TRBJ1-1
V: TRBV11-1

CDR3: CASSYPAPGVLHQPQHF
D: -
length: 17
J: TRBJ1-5
V: TRBV6-2/TRBV6-3

CDR3: CASSPRTGENTEAFF
D: TRBD1
length: 15
J: TRBJ1-1
V: TRBV4-3

CDR3: CASSYYTQYF
D: -
length: 10
J: TRBJ2-3
V: TRBV11-2

CDR3: CASSLVSKWTGAFF
D: -
length: 14
J: TRBJ1-1
V: TRBV7-9

CDR3: CASSLSELGLAGGEQYF
D: TRBD2
length: 17
J: TRBJ2-7
V: TRBV7-6

CDR3: CASSPETSLYGSYNEQFF
D: TRBD2
length: 18
J: TRBJ2-1
V: TRBV4-3

CDR3: CASSFSGAWSNQPQHF
D: -
length: 16
J: TRBJ1-5
V: TRBV12-3/TRBV12-4

CDR3: CSASKNRDSGMNTEAFF
D: TRBD1
length: 17
J: TRBJ1-1
V: TRBV20-1

CDR3: CASSDPGSKEAFF
D: -
length: 13
J: TRBJ1-1
V: TRBV2

CDR3: CASSYSEGQRNTIYF
D: -
length: 15
J: TRBJ1-3
V: TRBV6-5

CDR3: CASSYLAGVNEQYF
D: TRBD2
length: 14
J: TRBJ2-7
V: TRBV6-2/TRBV6-3

CDR3: CASSYSAGAGTDTQYF
D: -
length: 16
J: TRBJ2-3
V: TRBV6-5

CDR3: CSAHGYQAFF
D: -
length: 10
J: TRBJ1-1
V: TRBV29-1

CDR3: CASSPLAGASYEQYF
D: TRBD2
length: 15
J: TRBJ2-7
V: TRBV6-2/TRBV6-3

CDR3: CASSLTTGRQETQYF
D: -
length: 15
J: TRBJ2-5
V: TRBV6-5

CDR3: CASSQDSRGPNTGELFF
D: -
length: 17
J: TRBJ2-2
V: TRBV3-1

CDR3: CASSSTESYGYTF
D: -
length: 13
J: TRBJ1-2
V: TRBV5-4

CDR3: CATSRDLGGRKTQYF
D: TRBD2
length: 15
J: TRBJ2-5
V: TRBV15